This is a list of T cell receptor beta chains from one sample in a study of cytomegalovirus exposure and HLA in healthy donors. Some clones are missing from TCRdb's copy, which holds only in-frame ones; the method was immunoSEQ multiplex PCR. Of about 160,000 clones listed, around 80% are singletons. Sequencing used PBMCs. These receptor sequences come from a man in his fifties in good health and CMV-seropositive. The CDR3 runs from the conserved cysteine through the conserved F or W. The order of the fields is J gene, D gene, clone size, V gene, CDR3 protein, CDR3 DNA. The D gene is left open where the match is weak. Size tells how often a clone was seen (once, few, many) or the class of an expanded clone, and some rows leave it out.

j_call: TRBJ1-5
d_call: TRBD1
clone_size: NA
v_call: TRBV5-1
cdr3_aa: CASSLGTGVAWPQHF
cdr3_nt: TGCGCCAGCAGCTTGGGGACAGGGGTAGCGTGGCCCCAGCATTTT

j_call: TRBJ1-2
d_call: NA
clone_size: NA
v_call: TRBV19
cdr3_aa: CASSPWGLTNYGYTF
cdr3_nt: TGTGCCAGTAGTCCCTGGGGACTGACTAACTATGGCTACACCTTC

j_call: TRBJ2-2
d_call: NA
clone_size: NA
v_call: TRBV14
cdr3_aa: CASSHDPPGMIFGELFF
cdr3_nt: TGTGCCAGCAGCCATGACCCCCCGGGAATGATCTTCGGGGAGCTGTTTTTT

j_call: TRBJ2-1
d_call: TRBD1
clone_size: NA
v_call: TRBV11-3
cdr3_aa: CASSSTRGTGAPSYNEQFF
cdr3_nt: TGTGCCAGCAGCTCAACCCGCGGGACAGGGGCCCCCTCCTACAATGAGCAGTTCTTC

j_call: TRBJ1-2
d_call: NA
clone_size: NA
v_call: TRBV7-8
cdr3_aa: CASSLAGGREGYTF
cdr3_nt: TGTGCCAGCAGCTTAGCGGGGGGGCGCGAGGGCTACACCTTC

j_call: TRBJ2-2
d_call: NA
clone_size: NA
v_call: TRBV6-5
cdr3_aa: CASSSAGELFF
cdr3_nt: TGTGCCAGCAGTTCGGCCGGGGAGCTGTTTTTT

j_call: TRBJ1-2
d_call: NA
clone_size: NA
v_call: TRBV9
cdr3_aa: CASSPRPREDYGYTF
cdr3_nt: TGTGCCAGCAGCCCTCGGCCCCGCGAGGACTATGGCTACACCTTC

j_call: TRBJ2-1
d_call: TRBD2
clone_size: NA
v_call: TRBV7-3
cdr3_aa: CASSPGRRGSYNEQFF
cdr3_nt: TGTGCCAGCAGCCCCGGGAGGCGGGGCTCCTACAATGAGCAGTTCTTC

j_call: TRBJ2-1
d_call: TRBD1
clone_size: NA
v_call: TRBV9
cdr3_aa: CASSDPLGQAGNEQFF
cdr3_nt: TGTGCCAGCAGCGATCCCCTTGGACAGGCTGGCAATGAGCAGTTCTTC

j_call: TRBJ1-2
d_call: NA
clone_size: NA
v_call: TRBV27
cdr3_aa: CASSLYGANYGYTF
cdr3_nt: TGTGCCAGCAGTTTATACGGAGCTAACTATGGCTACACCTTC

j_call: TRBJ2-2
d_call: TRBD2
clone_size: NA
v_call: TRBV19
cdr3_aa: CASSVPIAGAHTGELFF
cdr3_nt: TGTGCCAGTAGTGTCCCTATAGCGGGGGCCCACACCGGGGAGCTGTTTTTT

j_call: TRBJ2-2
d_call: TRBD1
clone_size: NA
v_call: TRBV7-3
cdr3_aa: CASTRGRGSGELFF
cdr3_nt: TGTGCCAGCACCCGCGGCAGGGGGTCGGGGGAGCTGTTTTTT

j_call: TRBJ1-1
d_call: NA
clone_size: once
v_call: TRBV14
cdr3_aa: CASSQDFGVNTEAFF
cdr3_nt: TGTGCCAGCAGCCAAGATTTCGGGGTGAACACTGAAGCTTTCTTT

j_call: TRBJ1-1
d_call: NA
clone_size: few
v_call: TRBV7-8
cdr3_aa: CASSVQGTATEAFF
cdr3_nt: TGTGCCAGCAGCGTACAGGGAACGGCCACTGAAGCTTTCTTT

j_call: TRBJ2-5
d_call: NA
clone_size: NA
v_call: TRBV20-1
cdr3_aa: CSASQAGTQYF
cdr3_nt: TGCAGTGCTAGCCAAGCGGGGACCCAGTACTTC

j_call: TRBJ2-7
d_call: TRBD1
clone_size: NA
v_call: TRBV18
cdr3_aa: CASSPGQGPYEQYF
cdr3_nt: TGTGCCAGCTCACCGGGACAGGGCCCCTACGAGCAGTACTTC

j_call: TRBJ2-2
d_call: TRBD1
clone_size: NA
v_call: TRBV6-5
cdr3_aa: CASRTTGGTGELFF
cdr3_nt: TGTGCCAGCAGGACTACAGGGGGCACCGGGGAGCTGTTTTTT

j_call: TRBJ2-5
d_call: TRBD2
clone_size: NA
v_call: TRBV5-4
cdr3_aa: CASSSRLAGAQETQYF
cdr3_nt: TGTGCCAGCAGCTCAAGACTAGCGGGGGCTCAAGAGACCCAGTACTTC

j_call: TRBJ1-5
d_call: TRBD1
clone_size: NA
v_call: TRBV7-2
cdr3_aa: CASSFTGVRQPQHF
cdr3_nt: TGTGCCAGCAGCTTTACAGGGGTTCGTCAGCCCCAGCATTTT

j_call: TRBJ1-2
d_call: TRBD1
clone_size: few
v_call: TRBV5-1
cdr3_aa: CASSRGTGSNYGYTF
cdr3_nt: TGCGCCAGCAGCAGAGGGACAGGCAGTAACTATGGCTACACCTTC

j_call: TRBJ2-3
d_call: TRBD1
clone_size: NA
v_call: TRBV19
cdr3_aa: CASSIGAGTGAKAQYF
cdr3_nt: TGTGCCAGTAGTATAGGGGCCGGGACAGGGGCCAAAGCGCAGTATTTT

j_call: TRBJ2-1
d_call: NA
clone_size: once
v_call: TRBV19
cdr3_aa: CASSPRPSIDHEQFF
cdr3_nt: TGTGCCAGTAGTCCCCGACCTAGCATAGACCATGAGCAGTTCTTC

j_call: TRBJ2-1
d_call: NA
clone_size: NA
v_call: TRBV9
cdr3_aa: CASSVEALPYNEQFF
cdr3_nt: TGTGCCAGCAGCGTAGAGGCACTACCTTACAATGAGCAGTTCTTC